What follows describes a single T cell receptor beta chain. Its antigen has not been determined. No base quality values were provided; no much bigger clone lies one nucleotide off. In the paper's terms, the time point label means: baseline, week 1 (first vaccination visit). Interpreted using the paper, the treatment or condition label stands for: pre-vaccination baseline after standard-of-care therapy. Newly diagnosed WHO grade 3 or 4 IDH1-mutant astrocytomas showing loss of nuclear ATRX were present in the donors. The samples were drawn from NOA16, a multicentre, single-arm, open-label phase I trial in Germany that tested a mutant IDH1 peptide vaccine in humans for the first time. For immunogenicity testing, the blood drawn at visit V03 was used as the baseline sample. Genomic DNA for TCRB sequencing was extracted from EDTA blood using the DNeasy Blood and Tissue Kit. Trimming takes 0 bases from V and 3 bases from J, and the germline ends sit 9 bases apart. The CDR3 spans 14 residues, from the cysteine through the phenylalanine. Only the CDR3 DNA is retained, 42 bases long and in frame from the first base. CDR1 SGDLS and CDR2 YYNGEE were looked up in the germline V gene.

This specimen comes from a study of a mutant IDH1 vaccine in newly diagnosed glioma (dated by TCRdb to about 2021). For the wider study: Of the approximately 30 treated patients, approximately 62% were male and 37.5% were female, and the mean age was around 40 years. Longitudinal TCRB deep sequencing was performed for approximately 24 treated patients wherever samples were available for exploratory analyses. Prior to enrollment, patients had been given standard therapy consisting of radiotherapy alone, temozolomide alone, or radiochemotherapy with temozolomide, with the combination given to most patients. Six visits were used for peripheral blood collection: V03 (baseline), V05, V07, V10, V12 and V13. Overall study results and their limits: Selection of PBMC samples for TCRB deep sequencing was based on availability. Pseudoprogression seemed to be unrelated to changes in the top peripheral T cell clonotypes found by TCRB sequencing. It was noted by the authors that analyses of patient blood samples could not be reproduced owing to sample limitations. Across multiple MHC alleles, vaccine-induced immune responses were seen in around 94% of patients.

The library was produced with the immunoSEQ multiplex PCR assay. The hsTCRB Kit was used according to the manufacturer's protocol to amplify rearranged TCR beta chain sequences. An Illumina MiSeq was used to sequence the TCRB libraries. In the source study's methods: Demultiplexing, trimming and gene mapping were performed with the kit vendor's proprietary platform. Not all clones reach the TCRdb copy of this immuneACCESS table, which keeps in-frame sequences only. Checked studies attribute under half of the gap to unresolved V genes and leave the rest unexplained. V and J calls and clone size are as listed in that table; D and trimming were resolved from the DNA. The sample has more than 80,000 clones on record, 80% to 90% of them singletons. Approximately 7% of the sample belongs to the ten largest clones.

The chain employs TRBV9 and TRBJ2-5, with an unclear D gene assignment. The clonotype was recovered from a woman aged 50 to 65 with glioma. Sequencing used PBMCs, obtained from a glioma patient treated with radiotherapy, temozolomide or both. The CDR3 corresponds to CASSVGPAEETQYF. The DNA sequence is as follows: TGTGCCAGCAGCGTAGGGCCGGCGGAAGAGACCCAGTACTTC. Reference TRBV9 and TRBJ2-5 proteins supply the regions before and after the CDR3; the full variable domain is: DSGVTQTPKHLITATGQRVTLRCSPRSGDLSVYWYQQSLDQGLQFLIQYYNGEERAKGNILERFSAQQFPDLHSELNLSSLELGDSALYFCASSVGPAEETQYFGPGTRLLVL.